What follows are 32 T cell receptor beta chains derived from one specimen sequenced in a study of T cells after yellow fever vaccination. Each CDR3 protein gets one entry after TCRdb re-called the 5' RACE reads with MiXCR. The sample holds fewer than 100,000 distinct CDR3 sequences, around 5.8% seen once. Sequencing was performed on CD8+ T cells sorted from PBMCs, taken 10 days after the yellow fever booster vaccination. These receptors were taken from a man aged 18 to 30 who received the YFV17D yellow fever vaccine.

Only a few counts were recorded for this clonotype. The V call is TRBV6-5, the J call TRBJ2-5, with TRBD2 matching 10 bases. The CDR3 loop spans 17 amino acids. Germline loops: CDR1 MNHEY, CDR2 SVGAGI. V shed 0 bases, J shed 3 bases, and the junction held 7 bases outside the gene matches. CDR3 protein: CASSYSFTLAGEETQYF. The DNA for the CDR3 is TGTGCCAGCAGTTACTCCTTCACCCTAGCGGGGGAAGAGACCCAGTACTTC.

The CDR3 protein is CASSLTSGGALETQYF. As DNA, the CDR3 is TGTGCCAGCAGCTTAACTAGCGGGGGGGCTTTGGAGACCCAGTACTTC. This sequence joins TRBV7-6 and TRBJ2-5, with TRBD2 matching over 13 bases. CDR3 length: 16 residues. Germline V gives CDR1 SGHVS, CDR2 FNYEAQ. The junction had 5 bases not matched to a gene; V was cut back by 2 bases and J by 5 bases.

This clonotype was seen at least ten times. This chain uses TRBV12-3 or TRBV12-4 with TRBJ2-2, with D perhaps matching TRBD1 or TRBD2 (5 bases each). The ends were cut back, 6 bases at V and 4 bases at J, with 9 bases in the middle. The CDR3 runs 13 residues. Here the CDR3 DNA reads TGTGCCAGCAGGGGGGTGAGCACCGGGGAGCTGTTTTTT. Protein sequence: CASRGVSTGELFF.

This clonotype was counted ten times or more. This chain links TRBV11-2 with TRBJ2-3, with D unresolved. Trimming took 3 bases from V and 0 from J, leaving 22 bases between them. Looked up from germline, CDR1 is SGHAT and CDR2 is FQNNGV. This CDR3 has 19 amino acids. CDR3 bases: TGTGCCAGCAGCTTCCGAGTTAAGGACGTTCTTCCGAGCACAGATACGCAGTATTTT. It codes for CASSFRVKDVLPSTDTQYF.

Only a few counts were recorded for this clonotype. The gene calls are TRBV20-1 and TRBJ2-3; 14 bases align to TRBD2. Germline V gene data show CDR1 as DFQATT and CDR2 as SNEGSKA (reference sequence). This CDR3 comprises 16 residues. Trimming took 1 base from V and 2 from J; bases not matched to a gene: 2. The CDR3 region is CSARGTSGGYTDTQYF. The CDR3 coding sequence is TGCAGTGCTAGAGGGACTAGCGGGGGGTACACAGATACGCAGTATTTT.

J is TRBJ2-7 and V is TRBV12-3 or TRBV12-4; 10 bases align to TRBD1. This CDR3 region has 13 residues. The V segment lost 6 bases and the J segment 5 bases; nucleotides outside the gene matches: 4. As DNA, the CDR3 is TGTGCCAGCAGACAGGACAGGGGGGACGAGCAGTACTTC. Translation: CASRQDRGDEQYF.

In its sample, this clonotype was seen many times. The CDR3 loop is CASSQDQGEKLFF. The CDR3 DNA reads TGTGCCAGCAGTCAAGACCAGGGTGAAAAACTGTTTTTT. The rearrangement uses TRBV9 and TRBJ1-4, with D possibly being TRBD1 (5 bases). Trimming removed 5 bases from V and 7 bases from J, with 12 bases in between. The CDR3 covers 13 residues. CDR1 is SGDLS, CDR2 YYNGEE, per germline.

In DNA, the CDR3 is TGTGCCAGCATCCTCGTACCGGGCACCCACAATGAGCAGTTCTTC. It is translated as CASILVPGTHNEQFF. The chain links TRBV6-2 or TRBV6-3 to TRBJ2-1; D is ambiguous. The CDR3 totals 15 residues. Deletions cut 7 bases from V and 5 bases from J, with 18 bases between. From germline, CDR1 is MNHEY and CDR2 SVGEGT.

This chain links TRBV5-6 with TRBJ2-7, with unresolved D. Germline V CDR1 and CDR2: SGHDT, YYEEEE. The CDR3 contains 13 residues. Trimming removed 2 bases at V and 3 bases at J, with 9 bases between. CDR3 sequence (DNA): TGTGCCAGCAGCTTTGGAGAGTACTACGAGCAGTACTTC. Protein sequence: CASSFGEYYEQYF.

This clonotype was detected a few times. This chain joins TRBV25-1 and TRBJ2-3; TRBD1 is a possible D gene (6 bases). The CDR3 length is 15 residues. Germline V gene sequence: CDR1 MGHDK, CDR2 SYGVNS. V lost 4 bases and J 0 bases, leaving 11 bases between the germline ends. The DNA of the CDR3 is TGTGCCAGCAGTGTGGACAGTTCTAGCACAGATACGCAGTATTTT. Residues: CASSVDSSSTDTQYF. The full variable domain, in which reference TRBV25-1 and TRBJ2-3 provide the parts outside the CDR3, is EADIYQTPRYLVIGTGKKITLECSQTMGHDKMYWYQQDPGMELHLIHYSYGVNSTEKGDLSSESTVSRIRTEHFPLTLESARPSHTSQYLCASSVDSSSTDTQYFGPGTRLTVL.

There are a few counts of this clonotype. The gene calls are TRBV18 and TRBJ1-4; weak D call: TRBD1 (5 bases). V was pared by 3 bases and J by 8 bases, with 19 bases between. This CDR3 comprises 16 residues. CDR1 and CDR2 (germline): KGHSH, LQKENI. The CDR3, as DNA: TGTGCCAGCTCACCTTTTAGGGACGGAGGGGAGGAAAAACTGTTTTTT. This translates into CASSPFRDGGEEKLFF.

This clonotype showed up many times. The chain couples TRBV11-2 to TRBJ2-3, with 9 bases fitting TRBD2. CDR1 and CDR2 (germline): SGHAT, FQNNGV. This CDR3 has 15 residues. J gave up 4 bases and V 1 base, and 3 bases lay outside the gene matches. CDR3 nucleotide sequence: TGTGCCAGCAGCTTAGTAGCGGGGGAAGCAGATACGCAGTATTTT. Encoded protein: CASSLVAGEADTQYF.

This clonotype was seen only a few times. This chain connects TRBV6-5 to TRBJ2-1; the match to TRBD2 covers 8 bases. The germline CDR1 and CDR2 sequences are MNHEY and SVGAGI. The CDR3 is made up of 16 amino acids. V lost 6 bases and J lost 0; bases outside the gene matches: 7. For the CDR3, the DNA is TGTGCCAGCAGCGCTAGCGGGTATAGCTCCTACAATGAGCAGTTCTTC. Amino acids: CASSASGYSSYNEQFF.

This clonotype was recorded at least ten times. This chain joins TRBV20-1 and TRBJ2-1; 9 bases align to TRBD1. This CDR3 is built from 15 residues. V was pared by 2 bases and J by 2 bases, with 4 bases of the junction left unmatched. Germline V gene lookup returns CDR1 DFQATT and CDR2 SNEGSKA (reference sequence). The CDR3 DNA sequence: TGCAGTGCTAGATCCCGGGACAGGGCCTACAATGAGCAGTTCTTC. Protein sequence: CSARSRDRAYNEQFF.

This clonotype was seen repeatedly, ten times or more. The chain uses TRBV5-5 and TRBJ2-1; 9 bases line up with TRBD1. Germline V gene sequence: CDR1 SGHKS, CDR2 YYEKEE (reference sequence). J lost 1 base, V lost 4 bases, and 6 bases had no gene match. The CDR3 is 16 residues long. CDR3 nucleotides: TGTGCCAGCAGCAACACCGGGACAGGGTCCTACAATGAGCAGTTCTTC. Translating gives CASSNTGTGSYNEQFF. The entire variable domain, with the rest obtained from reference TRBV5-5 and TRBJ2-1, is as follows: DAGVTQSPTHLIKTRGQQVTLRCSPISGHKSVSWYQQVLGQGPQFIFQYYEKEERGRGNFPDRFSARQFPNYSSELNVNALLLGDSALYLCASSNTGTGSYNEQFFGPGTRLTVL.

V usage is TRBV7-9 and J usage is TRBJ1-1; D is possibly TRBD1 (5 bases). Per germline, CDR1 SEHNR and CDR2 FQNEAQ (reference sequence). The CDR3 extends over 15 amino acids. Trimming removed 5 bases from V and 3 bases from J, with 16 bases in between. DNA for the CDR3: TGTGCCAGCAGCCCATCCCAGGGTATGCACACTGAAGCTTTCTTT. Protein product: CASSPSQGMHTEAFF.

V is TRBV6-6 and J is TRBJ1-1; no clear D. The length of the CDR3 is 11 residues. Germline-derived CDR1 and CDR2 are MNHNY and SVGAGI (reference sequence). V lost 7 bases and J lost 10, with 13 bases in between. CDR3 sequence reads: CASTDLVGAFF. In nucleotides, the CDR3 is TGTGCCAGCACCGATCTAGTAGGAGCTTTCTTT.

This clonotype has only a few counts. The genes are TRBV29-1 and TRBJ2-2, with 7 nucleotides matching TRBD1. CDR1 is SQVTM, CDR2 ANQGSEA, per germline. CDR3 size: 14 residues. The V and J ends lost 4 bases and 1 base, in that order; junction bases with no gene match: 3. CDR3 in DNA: TGCAGCGTTGTGGCAGGGGGGAACACCGGGGAGCTGTTTTTT. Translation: CSVVAGGNTGELFF.

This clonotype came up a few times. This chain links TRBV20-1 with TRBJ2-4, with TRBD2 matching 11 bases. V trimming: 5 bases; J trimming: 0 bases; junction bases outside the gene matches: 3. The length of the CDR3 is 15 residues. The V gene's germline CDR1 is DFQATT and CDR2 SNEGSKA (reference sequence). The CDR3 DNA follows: TGCAGTGCTGTGACTAGCGGGGTAGCCAAAAACATTCAGTACTTC. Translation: CSAVTSGVAKNIQYF.

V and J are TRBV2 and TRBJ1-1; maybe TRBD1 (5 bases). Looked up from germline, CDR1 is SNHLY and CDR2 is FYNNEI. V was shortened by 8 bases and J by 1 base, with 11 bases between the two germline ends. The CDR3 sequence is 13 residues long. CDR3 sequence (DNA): TGTGCCAGCGGGAAAGGGACGAACACTGAAGCTTTCTTT. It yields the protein CASGKGTNTEAFF.

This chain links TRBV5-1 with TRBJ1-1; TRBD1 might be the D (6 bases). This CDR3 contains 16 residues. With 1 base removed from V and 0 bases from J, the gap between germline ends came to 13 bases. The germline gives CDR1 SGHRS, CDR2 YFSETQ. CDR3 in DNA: TGCGCCAGCAGCTTGCCCACCGGGACAATGAACACTGAAGCTTTCTTT. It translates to CASSLPTGTMNTEAFF. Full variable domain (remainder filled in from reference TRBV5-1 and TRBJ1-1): KAGVTQTPRYLIKTRGQQVTLSCSPISGHRSVSWYQQTPGQGLQFLFEYFSETQRNKGNFPGRFSGRQFSNSRSEMNVSTLELGDSALYLCASSLPTGTMNTEAFFGQGTRLTVV.

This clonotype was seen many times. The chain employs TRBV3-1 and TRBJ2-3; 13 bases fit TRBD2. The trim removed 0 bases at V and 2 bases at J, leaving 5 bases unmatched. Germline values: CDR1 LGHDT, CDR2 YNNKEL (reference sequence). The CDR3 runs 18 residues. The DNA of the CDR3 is TGTGCCAGCAGCCAAGATTCGGGACTAGCGGGGTTCACAGATACGCAGTATTTT. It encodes CASSQDSGLAGFTDTQYF.

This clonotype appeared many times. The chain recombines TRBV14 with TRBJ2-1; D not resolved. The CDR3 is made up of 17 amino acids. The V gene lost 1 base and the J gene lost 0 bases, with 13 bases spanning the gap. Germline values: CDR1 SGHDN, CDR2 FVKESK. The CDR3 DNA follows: TGTGCCAGCAGCCAAGCTCTGGGTTTGGTCTCCTACAATGAGCAGTTCTTC. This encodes CASSQALGLVSYNEQFF.

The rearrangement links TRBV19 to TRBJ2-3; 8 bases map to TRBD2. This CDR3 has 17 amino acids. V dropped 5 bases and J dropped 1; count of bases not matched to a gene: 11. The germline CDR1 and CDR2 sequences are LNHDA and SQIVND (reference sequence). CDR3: CASSPRLAMVGTDTQYF. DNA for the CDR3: TGTGCCAGTAGTCCCCGACTAGCGATGGTGGGCACAGATACGCAGTATTTT.

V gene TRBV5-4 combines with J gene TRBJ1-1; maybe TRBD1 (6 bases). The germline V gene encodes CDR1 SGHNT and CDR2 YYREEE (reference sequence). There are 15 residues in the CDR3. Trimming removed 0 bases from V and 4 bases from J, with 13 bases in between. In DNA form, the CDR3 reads TGTGCCAGCAGCTTGGGTCGGGGGCCGGGCACTGAAGCTTTCTTT. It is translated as CASSLGRGPGTEAFF.

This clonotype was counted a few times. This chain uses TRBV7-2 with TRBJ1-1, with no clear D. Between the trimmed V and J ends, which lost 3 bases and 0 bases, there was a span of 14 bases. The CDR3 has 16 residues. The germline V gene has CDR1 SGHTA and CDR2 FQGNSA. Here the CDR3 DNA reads TGTGCCAGCAGCTTTCTAGGGTCGACGATGAACACTGAAGCTTTCTTT. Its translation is CASSFLGSTMNTEAFF. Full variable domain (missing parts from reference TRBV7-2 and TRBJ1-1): GAGVSQSPSNKVTEKGKDVELRCDPISGHTALYWYRQSLGQGLEFLIYFQGNSAPDKSGLPSDRFSAERTGGSVSTLTIQRTQQEDSAVYLCASSFLGSTMNTEAFFGQGTRLTVV.

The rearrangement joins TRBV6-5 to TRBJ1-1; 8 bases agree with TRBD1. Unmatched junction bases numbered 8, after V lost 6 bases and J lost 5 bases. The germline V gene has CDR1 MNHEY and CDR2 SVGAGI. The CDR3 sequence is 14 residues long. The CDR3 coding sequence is TGTGCCAGCAGACTGACAGGGGTAAAAACTGAAGCTTTCTTT. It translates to CASRLTGVKTEAFF.

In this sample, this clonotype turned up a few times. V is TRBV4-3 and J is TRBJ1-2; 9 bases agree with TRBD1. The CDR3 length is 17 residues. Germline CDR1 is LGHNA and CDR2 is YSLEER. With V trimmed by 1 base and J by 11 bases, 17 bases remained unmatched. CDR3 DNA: TGCGCCAGCAGCCAAGTTCTGTATACAGGGGGCCCAGGGGTGTACACCTTC. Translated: CASSQVLYTGGPGVYTF.

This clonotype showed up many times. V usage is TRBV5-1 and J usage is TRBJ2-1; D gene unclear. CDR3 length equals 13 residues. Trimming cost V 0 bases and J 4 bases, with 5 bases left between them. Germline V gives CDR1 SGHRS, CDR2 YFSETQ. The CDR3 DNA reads TGCGCCAGCAGCTTGGACGGGTACAATGAGCAGTTCTTC. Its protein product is CASSLDGYNEQFF.

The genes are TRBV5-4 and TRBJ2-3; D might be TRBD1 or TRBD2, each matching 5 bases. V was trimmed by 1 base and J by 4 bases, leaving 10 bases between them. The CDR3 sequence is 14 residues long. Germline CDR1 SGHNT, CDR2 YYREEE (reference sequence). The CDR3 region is CASSLTGAADTQYF. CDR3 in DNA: TGTGCCAGCAGCTTGACAGGAGCGGCAGATACGCAGTATTTT.

The CDR3 bases are TGTGCCAGCAGTGAAACAGGGGGGAACACCGGGGAGCTGTTTTTT. This sequence encodes CASSETGGNTGELFF. The chain employs TRBV2 and TRBJ2-2; 8 nucleotides match TRBD1. Germline V CDR1 and CDR2: SNHLY, FYNNEI. The CDR3 runs 15 residues. Unmatched junction bases numbered 0, after V lost 2 bases and J lost 1 base.

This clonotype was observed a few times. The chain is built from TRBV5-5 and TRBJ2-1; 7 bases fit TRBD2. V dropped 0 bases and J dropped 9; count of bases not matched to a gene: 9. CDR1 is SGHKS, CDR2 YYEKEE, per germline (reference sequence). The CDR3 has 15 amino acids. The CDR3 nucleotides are TGTGCCAGCAGCTTGGACTTGGGGGGGGGAGCTGAGCAGTTCTTC. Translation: CASSLDLGGGAEQFF.